This TCR beta chain came from a study of OX40 agonist ivuxolimab in advanced cancers. Across the whole study: Anti-PD-1, anti-PD-L1 or anti-CTLA-4 therapy given earlier was allowed, and about 38% had some. General study results and limits: Nonresponders included some who also had low normalized T-cell clonal expansion.

Only in-frame clones appear in the TCRdb table, and some are missing; sequencing was by immunoSEQ multiplex PCR. Found here are 98,000 or so clones, roughly 80% of them singletons; the top ten hold around 1.6%. Sampling times: baseline, cycle 4 day 1, cycle 7 day 1. Turning to this clone: The antigen is not known.

CDR1 and CDR2 (germline): MNHNY, SVGAGI (reference sequence). V lost 6 bases and J lost 5; bases outside the gene matches: 7. CDR3 length equals 15 residues. Material: CD4+ or CD8+ T cells sorted from blood, obtained in a trial of the OX40 agonist ivuxolimab. The rearrangement joins TRBV6-6 to TRBJ1-5; 10 positions match TRBD1. This clonotype was obtained from an adult with an advanced solid tumor such as melanoma, head and neck, liver or kidney cancer. The CDR3 nucleotides read TGTGCCAGCAGAGCCGACAGGGGGCAATATCAGCCCCAGCATTTT. It yields the protein CASRADRGQYQPQHF.